This T cell receptor (beta chain) originates from a study of T-cell reconstitution after alpha-beta-depleted transplantation in children. During its preparation, the TCRbeta library received unique molecular identifiers. TCRdb fed the PCR reads into MiXCR, producing one record per CDR3 protein. The sample lists about 610,000 distinct CDR3 sequences; roughly a tenth were seen once. Trimming pared 10 bases from V and 3 bases from J, leaving 13 bases between. Germline loops: CDR1 MNHNS, CDR2 SASEGT. This CDR3 is 14 amino acids long. The specimen comprised PBMCs from the stem cell graft donor, sampled from the stem cell graft. The chain couples TRBV6-1 to TRBJ2-6, with TRBD2 as a possible D gene (6 bases). This clonotype was obtained from a human donor who donated a stem cell graft to a child with acute myeloid leukemia. The DNA for the CDR3 is TGTGCCACCCTCCTTAGCGGTGGGGCCAACGTCCTGACTTTC. This sequence encodes CATLLSGGANVLTF.